The 14 T cell receptor beta chains presented below share a single source sample, sequenced in a study of blood T cell repertoires in COVID-19. Sequenced by immunoSEQ multiplex PCR; TCRdb stores in-frame clones only, minus some. This sample has approximately 68,000 clones; roughly 80% occur once, and the top ten carry around 15%. Sample: peripheral blood. These receptors originate from a man aged 80 or over with active COVID-19.

V usage is TRBV4-2 and J usage is TRBJ1-5; no clear D gene. CDR3 length: 15 amino acids. Germline V CDR1 and CDR2: LGHNA, YNFKEQ. Trimming pared 5 bases from V and 6 bases from J, leaving 17 bases between. The CDR3 bases are TGTGCCAGCAGCTATGACGAAAGTGGGAGTCAGCCCCAGCATTTT. Encoded protein: CASSYDESGSQPQHF.

This chain links TRBV19 with TRBJ1-1; no clear D gene. The V gene's germline CDR1 is LNHDA and CDR2 SQIVND (reference sequence). The length of the CDR3 is 14 residues. Trimming took off 7 bases at V and 0 bases at J, with 12 bases between the two ends. The CDR3 nucleotides read TGTGCCAGTACGTTTGGGCAAGTGAACACTGAAGCTTTCTTT. This codes for CASTFGQVNTEAFF. Together with reference TRBV19 and TRBJ1-1, the CDR3 gives the full variable domain: DGGITQSPKYLFRKEGQNVTLSCEQNLNHDAMYWYRQDPGQGLRLIYYSQIVNDFQKGDIAEGYSVSREKKESFPLTVTSAQKNPTAFYLCASTFGQVNTEAFFGQGTRLTVV.

The chain combines TRBV18 with TRBJ2-1; D might be TRBD1 (5 bases). Trimming removed 3 bases from V and 0 bases from J, with 9 bases in between. The V gene's germline CDR1 is KGHSH and CDR2 LQKENI. There are 15 residues in the CDR3. CDR3 region: CASSPGQNSYNEQFF. For the CDR3, the DNA is TGTGCCAGCTCACCGGGGCAGAACTCCTACAATGAGCAGTTCTTC.

The rearrangement links TRBV5-1 to TRBJ1-5; D remains ambiguous. This CDR3 has 13 residues. CDR1 is SGHRS, CDR2 YFSETQ, per germline. Trimming left V 6 bases short and J 6 bases short, with 13 bases between. CDR3 DNA: TGCGCCAGCATCCGAGAACAGAGTCAGCCCCAGCATTTT. Protein product: CASIREQSQPQHF.

V is TRBV7-8 and J is TRBJ1-1, with a weak D call TRBD1 (6 bases). V was clipped by 5 bases and J by 4 bases, with 17 bases between them. The CDR3 runs 15 residues. CDR1 is SGHVS, CDR2 FQNEAQ, per germline. The CDR3 is CASSTRTAGATEAFF. The CDR3 DNA reads as TGTGCCAGCAGCACACGGACAGCGGGGGCCACTGAAGCTTTCTTT.

The chain has TRBV28 and TRBJ1-2, with TRBD1 matching 7 bases. Germline trimming cut 6 bases from V and 8 bases from J; bases unmatched to any gene: 12. This CDR3 comprises 14 residues. Germline V gene sequence: CDR1 MDHEN, CDR2 SYDVKM. The CDR3 reads CASSRAGGGRGYTF. CDR3 coding DNA: TGTGCCAGCAGCCGCGCAGGGGGTGGAAGGGGCTACACCTTC.

CDR3 region: CASSTGVRHTEAFF. CDR3 DNA sequence: TGTGCCAGCAGCACAGGGGTACGGCACACTGAAGCTTTCTTT. J is TRBJ1-1 and V is TRBV6-2 or TRBV6-3; 7 bases align to TRBD1. CDR1 MNHEY and CDR2 SVGEGT come from the germline V gene. This CDR3 spans 14 amino acids. J lost 3 bases, V lost 6 bases, and 7 bases had no gene match.

The chain has TRBV7-2 and TRBJ2-2, with D perhaps matching TRBD2 (6 bases). This CDR3 is built from 17 residues. Germline CDR1 and CDR2: SGHTA and FQGNSA. The V gene lost 5 bases and the J gene lost 3 bases, with 19 bases spanning the gap. The DNA for the CDR3 is TGTGCCAGCAGCCTACGGCGCAGCGGGCGCCACACCGGGGAGCTGTTTTTT. Encoded protein: CASSLRRSGRHTGELFF.

This rearrangement joins TRBV28 to TRBJ2-3; D uncertain. V shed 10 bases and J shed 6 bases, with 23 bases lying between them. Germline loops: CDR1 MDHEN, CDR2 SYDVKM. The CDR3 has 15 amino acids. The CDR3 DNA is TGTGCCACCGAACCCTTATCCAATACGAGGGATACGCAGTATTTT. The encoded protein is CATEPLSNTRDTQYF. Full variable domain (outside the CDR3, taken from reference TRBV28 and TRBJ2-3): DVKVTQSSRYLVKRTGEKVFLECVQDMDHENMFWYRQDPGLGLRLIYFSYDVKMKEKGDIPEGYSVSREKKERFSLILESASTNQTSMYLCATEPLSNTRDTQYFGPGTRLTVL.

The chain links TRBV9 to TRBJ1-5; 9 positions match TRBD1. Germline trimming cut 3 bases from V and 3 bases from J; bases unmatched to any gene: 10. Germline CDR1 is SGDLS and CDR2 is YYNGEE. This CDR3 has 17 amino acids. The CDR3 spells CASSASSGTGINQPQHF. CDR3 DNA: TGTGCCAGCAGCGCATCTAGTGGGACAGGGATCAATCAGCCCCAGCATTTT.

This chain uses TRBV19 with TRBJ2-2, with 10 bases fitting TRBD2. The trim removed 11 bases at V and 5 bases at J, leaving 11 bases unmatched. CDR1 is LNHDA and CDR2 is SQIVND in the germline V gene (reference sequence). The CDR3 is made up of 15 amino acids. The CDR3 sequence: CASAVAGGRTGELFF. The CDR3 DNA is TGTGCCTCCGCAGTAGCGGGGGGAAGAACCGGGGAGCTGTTTTTT.

This rearrangement joins TRBV7-2 to TRBJ2-7, with 8 bases identical to TRBD1. The CDR3 runs to 15 residues. Germline V gene data show CDR1 as SGHTA and CDR2 as FQGNSA. V trimming: 0 bases; J trimming: 6 bases; junction bases outside the gene matches: 7. CDR3 coding DNA: TGTGCCAGCAGCTTAGCACAGGGGGTCGGGGGCGAGCAGTACTTC. This translates into CASSLAQGVGGEQYF.

CDR3 coding DNA: TGTGCCAGCAGACAAACAGGGATCGCAAACCAGCATTTT. Amino acid sequence: CASRQTGIANQHF. The V call is TRBV28, the J call TRBJ1-5; D is possibly TRBD1 (6 bases). This CDR3 region has 13 residues. V was pared by 6 bases and J by 12 bases, with 18 bases between. Germline V gene lookup returns CDR1 MDHEN and CDR2 SYDVKM.

This clone was observed a few times. The rearrangement links TRBV2 to TRBJ1-1; 7 bases fit TRBD1. CDR3 length: 13 amino acids. V dropped 7 bases and J dropped 0; count of bases not matched to a gene: 2. From germline, CDR1 is SNHLY and CDR2 FYNNEI. Here the CDR3 DNA reads TGTGCCAGCAAGGGACAGCTGAACACTGAAGCTTTCTTT. It is translated as CASKGQLNTEAFF.